One and the same sample provided the 13 T cell receptor beta chains below, sequenced in a study of shared clonotypes between healthy human individuals. Profiled with immunoSEQ multiplex PCR; TCRdb holds only in-frame clones, not every one. The data show about 1.5 million clones, under 99% seen once. The sequenced material came from naive CD4+ T cells sorted from blood. The sample's subset: CD45RA+ positively selected. These receptors came from a man aged 25-45 years in good health.

The chain recombines TRBV5-1 with TRBJ1-1; D uncertain. V was pared by 5 bases and J by 4 bases, with 15 bases between. Germline V lookup: CDR1 SGHRS, CDR2 YFSETQ. The CDR3 sequence is 14 residues long. This CDR3 reads CASSGGLAGTEAFF. The CDR3 DNA reads TGCGCCAGCAGTGGCGGCCTGGCGGGCACTGAAGCTTTCTTT.

J is TRBJ2-3 and V is TRBV6-5; D assignment may be TRBD1 or TRBD2 (6 bases each). With 4 bases removed from V and 0 bases from J, the gap between germline ends came to 8 bases. CDR1 MNHEY and CDR2 SVGAGI come from the germline V gene. The length of the CDR3 is 14 residues. The CDR3 nucleotides are TGTGCCAGCAGTTGGGGGGCTAGCACAGATACGCAGTATTTT. Residues: CASSWGASTDTQYF.

This chain joins TRBV5-4 and TRBJ2-3, with D possibly matching TRBD1 (6 bases). Deletions cut 4 bases from V and 0 bases from J, with 12 bases between. CDR1 is SGHNT, CDR2 YYREEE, per germline (reference sequence). This CDR3 comprises 15 residues. CDR3 coding DNA: TGTGCCAGCAGCGCACAGGGTTCGAGCACAGATACGCAGTATTTT. This sequence encodes CASSAQGSSTDTQYF.

The J gene is TRBJ2-7, the V gene TRBV6-1, with 9 bases that match TRBD1. Germline V gives CDR1 MNHNS, CDR2 SASEGT. There are 15 residues in the CDR3. Losses at the gene ends were 5 bases for V and 0 bases for J; bases not matched to a gene: 5. The CDR3 is CASSKGTGFSYEQYF. CDR3 sequence (DNA): TGTGCCAGCAGTAAAGGGACAGGGTTCTCCTACGAGCAGTACTTC.

This chain joins TRBV5-4 and TRBJ2-7; D might be TRBD2 (6 bases). This CDR3 spans 12 amino acids. V dropped 4 bases and J dropped 9 bases, with 14 bases sitting between them. Germline CDR1 is SGHNT and CDR2 is YYREEE (reference sequence). The CDR3 loop reads CASSPGTETQYF. The CDR3 DNA follows: TGTGCCAGCAGCCCCGGGACTGAGACGCAGTACTTC.

This chain links TRBV6-1 with TRBJ2-5; D may be TRBD2 (5 bases). V was cut by 8 bases and J by 6 bases, with 13 bases left in between. CDR1 MNHNS and CDR2 SASEGT come from the germline V gene. This CDR3 is 12 amino acids long. For the CDR3, the DNA is TGTGCCAGCGGGATGGGGAGCCAGACCCAGTACTTC. Protein product: CASGMGSQTQYF.

The V gene is TRBV10-3, the J gene TRBJ2-7; D not certain. CDR1 ENHRY and CDR2 SYGVKD come from the germline V gene. Trimming stripped 4 bases from V and 1 base from J, with 8 bases between. This CDR3 comprises 13 residues. This chain's CDR3 is CAISGGQSYEQYF. As DNA, the CDR3 is TGTGCCATCAGTGGGGGTCAATCCTACGAGCAGTACTTC.

V and J are TRBV19 and TRBJ1-5; 12 bases are shared with TRBD1. Germline lookup yields CDR1 LNHDA and CDR2 SQIVND (reference sequence). V lost 6 bases and J lost 7; bases outside the gene matches: 10. CDR3 size: 16 residues. CDR3 region: CASRVMGQGAGQPQHF. For the CDR3, the DNA is TGTGCCAGTAGGGTGATGGGACAGGGGGCCGGACAGCCCCAGCATTTT. Full variable domain (remainder filled in from reference TRBV19 and TRBJ1-5): DGGITQSPKYLFRKEGQNVTLSCEQNLNHDAMYWYRQDPGQGLRLIYYSQIVNDFQKGDIAEGYSVSREKKESFPLTVTSAQKNPTAFYLCASRVMGQGAGQPQHFGDGTRLSIL.

This rearrangement joins TRBV2 to TRBJ2-2; 7 bases match TRBD1. V shed 6 bases and J 0 bases; nucleotides not matched to a gene: 4. From germline, CDR1 is SNHLY and CDR2 FYNNEI. This CDR3 spans 15 amino acids. Here the CDR3 reads CASRADRPNTGELFF. CDR3 DNA: TGTGCCAGCAGAGCGGACAGGCCGAACACCGGGGAGCTGTTTTTT. Based on the CDR3 plus reference TRBV2 and TRBJ2-2, the full variable domain is EPEVTQTPSHQVTQMGQEVILRCVPISNHLYFYWYRQILGQKVEFLVSFYNNEISEKSEIFDDQFSVERPDGSNFTLKIRSTKLEDSAMYFCASRADRPNTGELFFGEGSRLTVL.

The chain recombines TRBV1 with TRBJ2-1; the table's D call TRBD2 went unverified against the DNA. TRBV1 is a listed pseudogene. This CDR3 has 17 residues. CDR3 DNA sequence: TGCACCAGCAGCCAAATCGGGACTAGCGGAGGGGGGAATAAGCAGTTCTTC. This translates into CTSSQIGTSGGGNKQFF.

The rearrangement links TRBV15 to TRBJ2-7; D gene ambiguous. CDR3 size: 12 residues. Germline CDR1 and CDR2: LNHNV and YYDKDF (reference sequence). V was cut by 2 bases and J by 4 bases, with 6 bases left in between. The chain's CDR3 is CATSRPEYEQYF. The CDR3 nucleotides read TGTGCCACCAGCAGACCAGAATACGAGCAGTACTTC.

V usage is TRBV7-8 and J usage is TRBJ2-5; a possible D gene is TRBD1 (5 bases). With 5 bases removed from V and 1 base from J, the gap between germline ends came to 11 bases. Germline CDR1 SGHVS, CDR2 FQNEAQ. The CDR3 sequence is 14 residues long. The CDR3 DNA sequence: TGTGCCAGCAGCCAGACAGCCAGCCAAGAGACCCAGTACTTC. This encodes CASSQTASQETQYF. Supplemented by reference TRBV7-8 and TRBJ2-5, the full variable domain reads GAGVSQSPRYKVAKRGQDVALRCDPISGHVSLFWYQQALGQGPEFLTYFQNEAQLDKSGLPSDRFFAERPEGSVSTLKIQRTQQEDSAVYLCASSQTASQETQYFGPGTRLLVL.

The chain has TRBV27 and TRBJ2-3; weak D call: TRBD1 (6 bases). The CDR3 is 13 amino acids. V was clipped by 4 bases and J by 8 bases, with 13 bases between them. The germline V gene has CDR1 MNHEY and CDR2 SMNVEV (reference sequence). The CDR3 DNA follows: TGTGCCAGCAGTTGGGGGCCGCGAGCTACGCAGTATTTT. Its translation is CASSWGPRATQYF.